The source of this T cell receptor (beta chain) is a study of cytomegalovirus exposure and HLA in healthy donors. It was with 60 Vbeta and 13 Jbeta primers that the PCR ran. Sequencing used immunoSEQ multiplex PCR; TCRdb keeps in-frame clones, though not all of them. The repertoire has about 190,000 clones, 75% to 90% of them found once; the top ten carry less than 7%. The CDR3 runs 15 residues. V was trimmed by 4 bases and J by 7 bases, leaving 17 bases between them. Germline loops: CDR1 WSHSY, CDR2 SAAADI. The rearrangement joins TRBV10-2 to TRBJ2-1; the D gene is possibly TRBD1 (5 bases). This clonotype was obtained from a man aged 40-49 years in good health and CMV-seropositive. Source material: PBMCs. The CDR3 is CASSARQNSRNEQFF. The CDR3, as DNA: TGCGCCAGCAGTGCCAGACAGAATTCCAGGAATGAGCAGTTCTTC.